Given below is one T cell receptor (beta chain) in context. Some clones are missing from TCRdb's copy, which holds only in-frame ones; the method was immunoSEQ multiplex PCR. The sample carries 100,000 to 150,000 clones, roughly 90% recorded once. The data originate from a study of control samples from healthy donors and cancer patients. Material for sequencing was blood. The clonotype was recovered from a man between 40 and 49 years old in good health.

Here the CDR3 DNA reads TGCGCCAGCAGCTTGCTGGGTCCAGATACGCAGTATTTT. It specifies CASSLLGPDTQYF. The chain combines TRBV5-1 with TRBJ2-3; D remains unclear. Trimming cost V 1 base and J 4 bases, with 7 bases left between them. Germline assignment: CDR1 SGHRS and CDR2 YFSETQ. This CDR3 region has 13 residues.